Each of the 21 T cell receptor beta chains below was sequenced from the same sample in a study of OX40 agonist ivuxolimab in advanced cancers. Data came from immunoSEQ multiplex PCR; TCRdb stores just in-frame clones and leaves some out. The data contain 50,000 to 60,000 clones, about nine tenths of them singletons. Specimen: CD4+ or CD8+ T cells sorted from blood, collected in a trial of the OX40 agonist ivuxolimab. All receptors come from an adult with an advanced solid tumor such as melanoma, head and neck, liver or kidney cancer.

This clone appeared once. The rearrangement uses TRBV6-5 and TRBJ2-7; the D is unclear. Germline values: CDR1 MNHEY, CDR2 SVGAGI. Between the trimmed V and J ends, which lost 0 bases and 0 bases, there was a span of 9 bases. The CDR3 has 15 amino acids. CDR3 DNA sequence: TGTGCCAGCAGTTACTCAGGGCCCTACTCCTACGAGCAGTACTTC. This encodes CASSYSGPYSYEQYF.

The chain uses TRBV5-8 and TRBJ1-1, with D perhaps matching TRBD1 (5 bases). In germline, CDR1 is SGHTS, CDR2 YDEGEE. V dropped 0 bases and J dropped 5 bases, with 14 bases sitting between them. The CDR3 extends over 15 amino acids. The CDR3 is CASSLALGERTEAFF. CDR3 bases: TGTGCCAGCAGCTTGGCTCTGGGGGAGAGGACTGAAGCTTTCTTT.

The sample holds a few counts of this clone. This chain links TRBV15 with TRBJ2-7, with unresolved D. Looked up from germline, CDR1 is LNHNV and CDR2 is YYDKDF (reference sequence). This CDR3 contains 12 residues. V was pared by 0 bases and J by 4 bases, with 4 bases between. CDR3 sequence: CATSRDRYEQYF. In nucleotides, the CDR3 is TGTGCCACCAGCAGAGATCGATACGAGCAGTACTTC.

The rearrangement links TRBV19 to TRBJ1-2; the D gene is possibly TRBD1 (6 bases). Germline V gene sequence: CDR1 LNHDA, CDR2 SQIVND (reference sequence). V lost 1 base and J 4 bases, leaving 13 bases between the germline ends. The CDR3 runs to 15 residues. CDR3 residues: CASSIGVQGGYGYTF. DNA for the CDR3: TGTGCCAGTAGTATAGGGGTACAGGGCGGCTATGGCTACACCTTC.

The CDR3 region is CATTGTGFPPLHF. DNA of the CDR3: TGTGCCACTACCGGGACAGGGTTTCCACCCCTCCACTTT. The rearrangement joins TRBV19 to TRBJ1-6; 9 bases map to TRBD1. Looked up from germline, CDR1 is LNHDA and CDR2 is SQIVND (reference sequence). The CDR3 sequence is 13 residues long. V trimming: 10 bases; J trimming: 11 bases; junction bases outside the gene matches: 9.

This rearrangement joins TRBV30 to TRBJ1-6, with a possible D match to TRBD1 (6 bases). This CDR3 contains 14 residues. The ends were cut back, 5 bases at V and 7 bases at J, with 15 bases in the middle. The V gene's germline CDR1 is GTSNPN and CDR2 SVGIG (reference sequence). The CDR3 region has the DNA TGTGCCTGGGGGCCAGGGGTTTGGAATTCACCCCTCCACTTT. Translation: CAWGPGVWNSPLHF.

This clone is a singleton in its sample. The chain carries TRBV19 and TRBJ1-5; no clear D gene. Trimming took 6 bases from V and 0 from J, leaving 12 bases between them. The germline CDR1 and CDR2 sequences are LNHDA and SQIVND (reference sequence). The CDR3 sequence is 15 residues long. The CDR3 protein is CASSPVAYSNQPQHF. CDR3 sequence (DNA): TGTGCCAGTAGCCCTGTGGCGTATAGCAATCAGCCCCAGCATTTT.

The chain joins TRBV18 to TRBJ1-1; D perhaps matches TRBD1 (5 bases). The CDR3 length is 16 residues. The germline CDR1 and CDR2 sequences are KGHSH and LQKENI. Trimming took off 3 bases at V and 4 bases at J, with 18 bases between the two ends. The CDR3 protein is CASSPISRGAGTEAFF. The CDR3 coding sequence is TGTGCCAGCTCACCGATTTCCCGGGGCGCCGGCACTGAAGCTTTCTTT.

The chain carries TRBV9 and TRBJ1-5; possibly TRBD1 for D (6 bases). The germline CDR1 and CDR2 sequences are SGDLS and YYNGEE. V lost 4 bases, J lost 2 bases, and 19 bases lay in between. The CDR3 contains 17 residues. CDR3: CASSPQYTGFRNQPQHF. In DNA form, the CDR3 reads TGTGCCAGCAGCCCACAATATACAGGGTTTCGCAATCAGCCCCAGCATTTT.

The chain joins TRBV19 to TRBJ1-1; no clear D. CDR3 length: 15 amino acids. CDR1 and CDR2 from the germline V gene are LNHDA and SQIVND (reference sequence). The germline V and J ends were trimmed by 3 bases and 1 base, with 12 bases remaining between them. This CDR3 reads CASSIVLGGNTEAFF. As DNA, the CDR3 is TGTGCCAGTAGTATTGTCCTGGGCGGGAACACTGAAGCTTTCTTT. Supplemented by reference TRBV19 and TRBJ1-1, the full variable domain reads DGGITQSPKYLFRKEGQNVTLSCEQNLNHDAMYWYRQDPGQGLRLIYYSQIVNDFQKGDIAEGYSVSREKKESFPLTVTSAQKNPTAFYLCASSIVLGGNTEAFFGQGTRLTVV.

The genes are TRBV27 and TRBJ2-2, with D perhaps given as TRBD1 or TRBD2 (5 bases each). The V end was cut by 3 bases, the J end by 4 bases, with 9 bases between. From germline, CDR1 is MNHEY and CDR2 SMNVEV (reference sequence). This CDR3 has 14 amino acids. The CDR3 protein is CASSFTGLTGELFF. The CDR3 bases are TGTGCCAGCAGTTTTACAGGACTCACCGGGGAGCTGTTTTTT.

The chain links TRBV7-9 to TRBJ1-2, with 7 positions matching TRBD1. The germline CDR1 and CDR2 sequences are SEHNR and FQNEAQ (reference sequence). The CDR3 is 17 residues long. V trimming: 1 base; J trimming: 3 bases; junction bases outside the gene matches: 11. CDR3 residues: CASSLGRVGGADYGYTF. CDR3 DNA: TGTGCCAGCAGCTTAGGTCGTGTAGGGGGCGCCGACTATGGCTACACCTTC.

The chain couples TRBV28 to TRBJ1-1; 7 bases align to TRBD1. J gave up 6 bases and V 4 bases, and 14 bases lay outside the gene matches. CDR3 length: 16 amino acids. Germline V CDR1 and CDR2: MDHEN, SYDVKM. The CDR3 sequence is CASSYRPGTDKAEAFF. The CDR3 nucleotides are TGTGCCAGCAGTTATAGACCCGGGACAGATAAAGCTGAAGCTTTCTTT.

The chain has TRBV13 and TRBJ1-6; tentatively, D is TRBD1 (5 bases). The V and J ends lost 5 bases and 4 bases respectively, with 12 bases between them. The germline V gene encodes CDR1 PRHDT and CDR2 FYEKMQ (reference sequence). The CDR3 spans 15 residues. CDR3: CASSHRDGYNSPLHF. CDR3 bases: TGTGCCAGCAGCCACCGGGACGGGTATAATTCACCCCTCCACTTT.

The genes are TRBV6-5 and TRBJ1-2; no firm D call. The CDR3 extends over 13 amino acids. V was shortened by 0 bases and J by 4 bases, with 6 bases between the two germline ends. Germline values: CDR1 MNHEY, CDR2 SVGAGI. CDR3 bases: TGTGCCAGCAGTTACTCGCCTTTCTATGGCTACACCTTC. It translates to CASSYSPFYGYTF.

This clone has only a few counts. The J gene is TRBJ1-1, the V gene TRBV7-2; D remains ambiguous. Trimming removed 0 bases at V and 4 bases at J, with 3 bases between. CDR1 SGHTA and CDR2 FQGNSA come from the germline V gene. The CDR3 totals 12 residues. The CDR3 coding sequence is TGTGCCAGCAGCTTAGCGTCCACTGAAGCTTTCTTT. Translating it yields CASSLASTEAFF. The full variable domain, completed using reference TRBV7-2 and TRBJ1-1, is GAGVSQSPSNKVTEKGKDVELRCDPISGHTALYWYRQSLGQGLEFLIYFQGNSAPDKSGLPSDRFSAERTGGSVSTLTIQRTQQEDSAVYLCASSLASTEAFFGQGTRLTVV.

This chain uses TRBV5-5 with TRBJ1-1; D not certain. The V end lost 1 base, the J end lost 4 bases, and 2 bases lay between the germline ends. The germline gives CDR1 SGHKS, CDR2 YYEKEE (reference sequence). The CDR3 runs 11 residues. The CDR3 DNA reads TGTGCCAGCAGCTTGTCCACTGAAGCTTTCTTT. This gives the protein CASSLSTEAFF.

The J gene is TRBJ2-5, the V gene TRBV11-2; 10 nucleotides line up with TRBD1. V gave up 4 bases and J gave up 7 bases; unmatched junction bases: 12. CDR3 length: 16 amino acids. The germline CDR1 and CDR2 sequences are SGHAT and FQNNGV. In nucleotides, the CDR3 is TGTGCCAGCAGCTACACGACAGGGGGCGGGATGCGGACCCAGTACTTC. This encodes CASSYTTGGGMRTQYF. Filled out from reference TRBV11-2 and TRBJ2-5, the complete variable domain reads EAGVAQSPRYKIIEKRQSVAFWCNPISGHATLYWYQQILGQGPKLLIQFQNNGVVDDSQLPKDRFSAERLKGVDSTLKIQPAKLEDSAVYLCASSYTTGGGMRTQYFGPGTRLLVL.

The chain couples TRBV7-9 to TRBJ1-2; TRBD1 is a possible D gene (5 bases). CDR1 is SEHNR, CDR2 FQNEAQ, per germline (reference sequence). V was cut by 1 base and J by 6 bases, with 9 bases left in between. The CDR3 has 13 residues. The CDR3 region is CASSLGGADGYTF. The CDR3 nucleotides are TGTGCCAGCAGCTTAGGAGGGGCGGATGGCTACACCTTC.

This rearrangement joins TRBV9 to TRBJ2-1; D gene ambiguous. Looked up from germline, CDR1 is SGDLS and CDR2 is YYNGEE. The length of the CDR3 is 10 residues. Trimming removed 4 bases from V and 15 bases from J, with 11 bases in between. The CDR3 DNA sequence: TGTGCCAGCAGCCTTGCGCCAGGGTTCTTC. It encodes CASSLAPGFF.

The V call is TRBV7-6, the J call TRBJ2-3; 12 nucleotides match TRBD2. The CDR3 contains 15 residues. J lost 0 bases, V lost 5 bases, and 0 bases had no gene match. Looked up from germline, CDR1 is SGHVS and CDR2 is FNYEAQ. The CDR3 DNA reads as TGTGCCAGCAGCACTAGCGGGGGGAGCACAGATACGCAGTATTTT. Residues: CASSTSGGSTDTQYF.